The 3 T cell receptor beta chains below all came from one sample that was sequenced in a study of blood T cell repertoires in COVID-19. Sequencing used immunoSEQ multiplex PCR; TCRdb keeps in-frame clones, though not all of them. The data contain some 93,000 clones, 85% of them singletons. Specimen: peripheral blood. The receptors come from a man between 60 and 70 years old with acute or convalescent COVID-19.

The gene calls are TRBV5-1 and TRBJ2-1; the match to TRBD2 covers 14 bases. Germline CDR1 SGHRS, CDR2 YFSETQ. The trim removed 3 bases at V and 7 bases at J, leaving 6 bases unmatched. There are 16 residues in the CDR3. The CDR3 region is CASSSGTSGGGNEQFF. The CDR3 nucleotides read TGCGCCAGCAGCTCTGGGACTAGCGGGGGCGGGAATGAGCAGTTCTTC.

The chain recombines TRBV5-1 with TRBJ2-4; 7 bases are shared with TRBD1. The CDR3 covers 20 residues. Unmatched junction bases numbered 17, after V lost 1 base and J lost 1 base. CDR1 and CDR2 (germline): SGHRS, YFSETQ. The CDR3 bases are TGCGCCAGCAGCTTGTTTTTTAGACAGGGAGCGGAGCGGGCCAAAAACATTCAGTACTTC. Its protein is CASSLFFRQGAERAKNIQYF.

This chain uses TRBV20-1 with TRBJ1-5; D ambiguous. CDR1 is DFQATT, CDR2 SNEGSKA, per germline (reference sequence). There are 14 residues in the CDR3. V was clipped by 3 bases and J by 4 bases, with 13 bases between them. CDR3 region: CSASEQRANQPQHF. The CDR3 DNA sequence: TGCAGTGCTAGTGAACAGCGGGCTAATCAGCCCCAGCATTTT.